The 3 T cell receptor beta chains listed next were all sequenced from one sample in a study of immune evolution from preneoplasia to lung adenocarcinoma. The repertoire was sequenced with immunoSEQ multiplex PCR; TCRdb's copy has only in-frame clones and lacks some. The sample has 5,700 or so clones; roughly 77% are singletons. Material: FFPE minimally invasive lung adenocarcinoma tissue. The receptor source for this set is a person aged 60-80 years with lung adenocarcinoma.

The J gene is TRBJ1-1, the V gene TRBV11-1; TRBD1 aligns across 7 bases. Germline V gene lookup returns CDR1 SGHAT and CDR2 FQDESV (reference sequence). V gave up 1 base and J gave up 6 bases; unmatched junction bases: 2. This CDR3 comprises 13 residues. The CDR3 spells CASSLDQGAEAFF. Written as DNA, the CDR3 is TGTGCCAGCAGCTTAGATCAGGGGGCTGAAGCTTTCTTT. Variable domain in full (rest from reference TRBV11-1 and TRBJ1-1): EAEVAQSPRYKITEKSQAVAFWCDPISGHATLYWYRQILGQGPELLVQFQDESVVDDSQLPKDRFSAERLKGVDSTLKIQPAELGDSAMYLCASSLDQGAEAFFGQGTRLTVV.

CDR3 in amino acids: CASSPRPGVGQGMTYTF. In DNA, the CDR3 is TGTGCCAGCTCACCGCGACCCGGTGTGGGACAGGGTATGACCTACACCTTC. The gene calls are TRBV18 and TRBJ1-2, with 9 bases identical to TRBD1. Trimming removed 3 bases from V and 10 bases from J; junction bases left unmatched: 18. The CDR3 is made up of 17 amino acids. Germline lookup yields CDR1 KGHSH and CDR2 LQKENI.

This chain links TRBV6-6 with TRBJ2-1, with 7 bases aligning to TRBD1. From germline, CDR1 is MNHNY and CDR2 SVGAGI (reference sequence). The CDR3 length is 16 residues. Trimming took 5 bases from V and 2 from J; bases not matched to a gene: 9. CDR3 DNA: TGTGCCAGCAGTAGGTTGACAGGGCTCCCCTACAATGAGCAGTTCTTC. Amino acid sequence: CASSRLTGLPYNEQFF.